This T cell receptor (beta chain) is drawn from a study of CD8+ T cells in alopecia areata. Study overall: Treatment comprised oral tofacitinib, 5 to 10 mg twice daily, in treated patients.

Treatment of the sample: oral pan-JAK inhibitor, 5-10 mg twice daily. Lesional scalp punch biopsies and peripheral blood came from alopecia areata patients. Study outcomes and limitations: Among the 100 top clones, expanded CD8+ clones, like scalp clonality, were significantly decreased by tofacitinib.

About this clone: Its matching antigen is unknown.

Per the germline V gene, CDR1 is SGHVS and CDR2 is FQNEAQ. This CDR3 is built from 17 residues. Trimming cost V 2 bases and J 0 bases; bases outside gene matches: 10. It was cDNA, reverse transcribed from extracted RNA, that served as the sequencing template. Produced via immunoSEQ multiplex PCR; TCRdb's table is partial and in-frame only. The profile covers about 180,000 clones, with around 49% appearing a single time and about 9.5% taken by the ten largest. The starting material was CD8+ T cells sorted from blood, obtained around week 54, from a patient treated with tofacitinib. The clonotype comes from a human donor with alopecia areata. The chain carries TRBV7-8 and TRBJ2-7, with TRBD1 matching 7 bases. CDR3 loop: CASSLRMLGTDSYEQYF. The DNA of the CDR3 is TGTGCCAGCAGCTTAAGGATGTTGGGGACAGACTCCTACGAGCAGTACTTC.